Listed here are 19 T cell receptor beta chains from one sample, sequenced in a study of T cells after yellow fever vaccination. TCRdb analysed the 5' RACE reads with MiXCR anew, one entry per CDR3 protein. In the table there are some 300,000 distinct CDR3 sequences, about 10% of which are singletons. Source: CD4+ T cells sorted from PBMCs, taken 45 days after the yellow fever booster vaccination. The receptors shown here come from a man younger than 35 who received the YFV17D yellow fever vaccine.

This clonotype was counted between two and nine times. The J gene is TRBJ2-1, the V gene TRBV6-6; D is ambiguous. Per germline, CDR1 MNHNY and CDR2 SVGAGI (reference sequence). The CDR3 extends over 15 amino acids. Trimming took 3 bases from V and 5 from J, leaving 14 bases between them. The CDR3: CASSYRGPADNEQFF. As DNA, the CDR3 is TGTGCCAGCAGTTATAGAGGACCCGCTGACAATGAGCAGTTCTTC.

The sample holds a few counts of this clonotype. The chain employs TRBV11-3 and TRBJ2-7; tentatively, D is TRBD2 (5 bases). The V end was cut by 7 bases, the J end by 4 bases, with 20 bases between. This CDR3 region has 15 residues. Germline CDR1 reads SGHNT; CDR2 reads YENEEA. The CDR3 region is CASTYGDRELYEQYV. The CDR3 nucleotides read TGTGCCAGCACTTATGGAGATAGGGAGCTATACGAGCAGTACGTC.

This clonotype was detected once. The gene calls are TRBV12-5 and TRBJ1-1, with 7 bases fitting TRBD1. Germline CDR1 is LGHNT and CDR2 is FRNRAP. V gave up 5 bases and J gave up 6 bases; unmatched junction bases: 9. The CDR3 totals 14 residues. CDR3 in amino acids: CASGPDTTGPEAFF. In DNA form, the CDR3 reads TGTGCTAGTGGTCCGGATACGACAGGGCCTGAAGCTTTCTTT.

This clonotype has a handful of counts. The gene calls are TRBV7-2 and TRBJ1-5; D not resolved. Germline values: CDR1 SGHTA, CDR2 FQGNSA. The CDR3 consists of 15 residues. The V end was cut by 3 bases, the J end by 11 bases, with 20 bases between. CDR3 in amino acids: CASSFGLPGSWSQHF. As DNA, the CDR3 is TGTGCCAGCAGCTTTGGGCTCCCCGGGAGTTGGTCCCAGCATTTT.

This clonotype occurred many times. This chain connects TRBV10-2 to TRBJ2-2, with unresolved D. The CDR3 contains 14 residues. Germline CDR1 and CDR2: WSHSY and SAAADI. With 6 bases removed from V and 6 bases from J, the gap between germline ends came to 14 bases. This CDR3 reads CASSLTRTPGELFF. CDR3 nucleotides: TGCGCCAGCAGCTTGACAAGGACGCCCGGGGAGCTGTTTTTT.

This chain uses TRBV29-1 with TRBJ1-1, with D possibly being TRBD1 (5 bases). This CDR3 has 10 amino acids. V lost 4 bases and J lost 11, with 11 bases in between. Germline V gene lookup returns CDR1 SQVTM and CDR2 ANQGSEA. CDR3 amino acids: CSVGSGDAFF. The CDR3 bases are TGCAGCGTTGGTTCGGGGGACGCTTTCTTT. The full variable domain, rest sourced from reference TRBV29-1 and TRBJ1-1, is SAVISQKPSRDICQRGTSLTIQCQVDSQVTMMFWYRQQPGQSLTLIATANQGSEATYESGFVIDKFPISRPNLTFSTLTVSNMSPEDSSIYLCSVGSGDAFFGQGTRLTVV.

In this sample, this clonotype turned up a few times. This chain joins TRBV5-1 and TRBJ1-1; D is unresolved. In germline, CDR1 is SGHRS, CDR2 YFSETQ. CDR3 length: 12 amino acids. The germline V and J ends were trimmed by 0 bases and 6 bases, with 6 bases remaining between them. Here the CDR3 reads CASSLGAAEAFF. The CDR3 DNA reads TGCGCCAGCAGCTTGGGGGCCGCTGAAGCTTTCTTT.

The sample holds many counts of this clonotype. This chain uses TRBV12-3 or TRBV12-4 with TRBJ2-1; D not resolved. V lost 3 bases, J lost 3 bases, and 6 bases lay in between. This CDR3 spans 13 amino acids. Here the CDR3 reads CASSFFRYNEQFF. The CDR3 DNA follows: TGTGCCAGCAGTTTCTTCCGCTACAATGAGCAGTTCTTC.

This chain links TRBV6-5 with TRBJ2-3; no clear D. The CDR3 covers 14 residues. The germline CDR1 and CDR2 sequences are MNHEY and SVGAGI. V was trimmed by 6 bases and J by 0 bases, leaving 10 bases between them. In DNA, the CDR3 is TGTGCCAGCAGGCTCAGCTATAGCACAGATACGCAGTATTTT. It codes for CASRLSYSTDTQYF.

There are a few counts of this clonotype. The chain recombines TRBV6-6 with TRBJ2-5; TRBD1 is a possible D gene (6 bases). Per germline, CDR1 MNHNY and CDR2 SVGAGI (reference sequence). V lost 5 bases and J lost 5, with 18 bases in between. This CDR3 is built from 15 residues. CDR3 sequence: CASSAPTGTVETQYF. The CDR3 DNA is TGTGCCAGCAGTGCCCCAACAGGGACCGTGGAGACCCAGTACTTC.

This clonotype showed up just a few times. The V and J genes are TRBV19 and TRBJ2-1, with TRBD1 matching over 9 bases. Germline values: CDR1 LNHDA, CDR2 SQIVND (reference sequence). V lost 9 bases and J lost 7; bases outside the gene matches: 10. The CDR3 sequence is 14 residues long. CDR3 DNA: TGTGCCAGCCTAGACCCGGGACAGGGAAATGAGCAGTTCTTC. This codes for CASLDPGQGNEQFF. Full variable domain (rest looked up from reference TRBV19 and TRBJ2-1): DGGITQSPKYLFRKEGQNVTLSCEQNLNHDAMYWYRQDPGQGLRLIYYSQIVNDFQKGDIAEGYSVSREKKESFPLTVTSAQKNPTAFYLCASLDPGQGNEQFFGPGTRLTVL.

The CDR3 spells CASSGGGYTF. CDR3 nucleotides: TGTGCCAGCAGTGGGGGAGGCTACACCTTC. This chain joins TRBV6-6 and TRBJ1-2, with a possible D match to TRBD1 (5 bases). Germline assignment: CDR1 MNHNY and CDR2 SVGAGI (reference sequence). The V end was cut by 5 bases, the J end by 8 bases, with 6 bases between. The CDR3 is 10 residues long.

The chain recombines TRBV24-1 with TRBJ2-5; D gene unclear. The CDR3 is made up of 11 amino acids. Trimming cost V 1 base and J 9 bases, with 5 bases left between them. Germline CDR1 reads KGHDR; CDR2 reads SFDVKD. DNA of the CDR3: TGTGCCACCAGTGATTTCCGGTCCCAGTACTTC. Protein sequence: CATSDFRSQYF.

This clonotype was seen only a few times. This chain joins TRBV24-1 and TRBJ2-3, with D possibly matching TRBD1 (6 bases). The V and J ends lost 4 bases and 0 bases respectively, with 7 bases between them. The CDR3 loop spans 14 amino acids. Germline CDR1 and CDR2: KGHDR and SFDVKD. CDR3 in DNA: TGTGCCACCAGTGAAACAGGGAGCACAGATACGCAGTATTTT. Amino acid sequence: CATSETGSTDTQYF.

This clonotype showed up just a few times. J is TRBJ2-1 and V is TRBV29-1; D unresolved. Looked up from germline, CDR1 is SQVTM and CDR2 is ANQGSEA. V was cut by 2 bases and J by 0 bases, with 20 bases left in between. The CDR3 is 18 amino acids. The chain's CDR3 is CSVEFAVWQLSSYNEQFF. The DNA of the CDR3 is TGCAGCGTTGAATTTGCCGTTTGGCAGCTGAGCTCCTACAATGAGCAGTTCTTC.

The sample holds many counts of this clonotype. This sequence joins TRBV20-1 and TRBJ2-1; 14 nucleotides align to TRBD2. This CDR3 has 15 residues. V lost 6 bases and J lost 4; bases outside the gene matches: 5. The germline V gene encodes CDR1 DFQATT and CDR2 SNEGSKA (reference sequence). CDR3 amino acids: CSAWTSGGSYNEQFF. The CDR3 DNA follows: TGCAGTGCGTGGACTAGCGGGGGGTCTTACAATGAGCAGTTCTTC.

The V call is TRBV10-1, the J call TRBJ2-3, with TRBD2 matching 8 bases. Germline V gene sequence: CDR1 WNHNN, CDR2 SYGVQD (reference sequence). Trimming removed 4 bases from V and 0 bases from J; junction bases left unmatched: 9. The CDR3 length is 17 residues. CDR3 in DNA: TGCGCCAGCAGTGGAGCGGGGGCCACTAAAAGCACAGATACGCAGTATTTT. Encoded protein: CASSGAGATKSTDTQYF.

The V gene is TRBV3-1, the J gene TRBJ2-5; TRBD2 matches 9 bases. Losses at the gene ends were 3 bases for V and 5 bases for J; bases not matched to a gene: 7. The CDR3 spans 15 residues. Germline CDR1 reads LGHDT; CDR2 reads YNNKEL (reference sequence). Here the CDR3 DNA reads TGTGCCAGCAGCCATGCGGGAGGGTCCCAGGAGACCCAGTACTTC. Translated, it gives CASSHAGGSQETQYF.

The V call is TRBV4-1, the J call TRBJ2-6; D is undetermined. Trimming took 3 bases from V and 0 from J, leaving 15 bases between them. Germline V lookup: CDR1 MGHRA, CDR2 YSYEKL. CDR3 size: 18 residues. CDR3 region: CASSHGSRLISGANVLTF. The CDR3 nucleotides are TGCGCCAGCAGCCATGGATCCCGACTGATCTCTGGGGCCAACGTCCTGACTTTC.